The clone carrying this T cell receptor beta chain is a singleton in its sample. The CDR3 consists of 16 residues. Germline values: CDR1 MDHEN, CDR2 SYDVKM. V trimming: 5 bases; J trimming: 5 bases; junction bases outside the gene matches: 6. This sample stems from a study of blood T cell repertoires in COVID-19. Turning to the study itself: PBMCs, B-cell-depleted T cells, or T cells provided the cDNA or gDNA that made up the material.

In the original processing: Estimation of nucleated cell counts was performed using reference gene primer amplification. Libraries were prepared by immunoSEQ multiplex PCR; TCRdb keeps only in-frame clonotypes and omits some of them. That table gives V, J and clone size, and the DNA gave D and trimming. The sample has 400,000 to 550,000 clones, around 89% seen once. This sequence joins TRBV28 and TRBJ1-6; TRBD1 aligns across 10 bases. The sequence came from a woman in her 30s with acute or convalescent COVID-19. Material: peripheral blood. The CDR3 loop is CASSTRGQGNNSPLHF. The DNA of the CDR3 is TGTGCCAGCAGTACCAGGGGACAGGGGAATAATTCACCCCTCCACTTT.